The 30 T cell receptor beta chains below all came from one sample that was sequenced in a study of Ad26.COV2.S vaccination and SARS-CoV-2 variants. Some clones are missing from TCRdb's copy, which holds only in-frame ones; the method was immunoSEQ multiplex PCR. The data hold a few hundred thousand clones, with 87% observed a single time. Treatment: about 20 received Ad26.COV2.S at low or high dose, single or two shots; roughly five received placebo; per-sample allocation not given. Day 63 after the first injection of vaccine or placebo was the sampling time. Material: peripheral blood, obtained in a trial of Ad26.COV2.S vaccine versus placebo. Receptors were obtained from a person aged 18-60 years who received the Ad26.COV2.S COVID-19 vaccine or a placebo.

J is TRBJ2-1 and V is TRBV3-1 (or the pseudogene TRBV3-2); 9 bases are shared with TRBD1. Trimming at V came to 9 bases and at J to 4 bases, leaving 7 bases not matched to a gene. The CDR3 is 14 amino acids. The germline V gene has CDR1 LGHDT and CDR2 YNNKEL (reference sequence). CDR3 region: CASVPGTGYNEQFF. Here the CDR3 DNA reads TGTGCCAGTGTCCCCGGGACAGGGTACAATGAGCAGTTCTTC.

The chain links TRBV3-1 (or the pseudogene TRBV3-2) to TRBJ2-7; no firm D call. V lost 2 bases and J lost 2, with 7 bases in between. This CDR3 region has 13 residues. Germline assignment: CDR1 LGHDT and CDR2 YNNKEL (reference sequence). CDR3 loop: CASSQPFAYEQYF. The CDR3 DNA sequence: TGTGCCAGCAGCCAACCCTTCGCCTACGAGCAGTACTTC.

The sample holds a few counts of this clone. The V call is TRBV4-1, the J call TRBJ1-3; TRBD1 agrees at 9 bases. V was clipped by 5 bases and J by 4 bases; unmatched bases: 18. The CDR3 runs to 19 residues. Per germline, CDR1 MGHRA and CDR2 YSYEKL. The CDR3 sequence: CASSEGPPGQGFAGNTIYF. For the CDR3, the DNA is TGCGCCAGCAGCGAGGGCCCCCCGGGACAGGGATTTGCAGGAAACACCATATATTTT.

The chain uses TRBV3-1 (or the pseudogene TRBV3-2) and TRBJ1-1; possibly TRBD1 for D (5 bases). Germline V CDR1 and CDR2: LGHDT, YNNKEL (reference sequence). V gave up 1 base and J gave up 4 bases, with 13 bases separating them. This CDR3 has 15 residues. Here the CDR3 reads CASSQVAGSVTEAFF. For the CDR3, the DNA is TGTGCCAGCAGCCAAGTTGCAGGGTCGGTCACTGAAGCTTTCTTT.

The genes are TRBV29-1 and TRBJ1-4, with no clear D. The CDR3 is 13 residues long. Trimming removed 7 bases from V and 3 bases from J, with 12 bases in between. The germline gives CDR1 SQVTM, CDR2 ANQGSEA. This CDR3 is CSGLMAANEKLFF. DNA for the CDR3: TGCAGCGGTCTAATGGCGGCTAATGAAAAACTGTTTTTT. The complete variable domain, with remaining parts taken from reference TRBV29-1 and TRBJ1-4, reads SAVISQKPSRDICQRGTSLTIQCQVDSQVTMMFWYRQQPGQSLTLIATANQGSEATYESGFVIDKFPISRPNLTFSTLTVSNMSPEDSSIYLCSGLMAANEKLFFGSGTQLSVL.

CDR3 in DNA: TGCGCCAGCAGCGACGGCCCTGGGGCCAACGTCCTGACTTTC. Protein: CASSDGPGANVLTF. The rearrangement joins TRBV4-1 to TRBJ2-6, with D uncertain. Deletions cut 5 bases from V and 2 bases from J, with 7 bases between. The CDR3 consists of 14 residues. The V gene's germline CDR1 is MGHRA and CDR2 YSYEKL.

The chain joins TRBV7-8 to TRBJ1-1; D gene unclear. This CDR3 comprises 15 residues. The V gene lost 5 bases and the J gene lost 2 bases, with 15 bases spanning the gap. Germline CDR1 reads SGHVS; CDR2 reads FQNEAQ. In DNA, the CDR3 is TGTGCCAGCAGCCTCTCTCGGGCAAGTAACACTGAAGCTTTCTTT. Amino acid sequence: CASSLSRASNTEAFF.

This clone was seen just once. The same CDR3 is also encoded by other DNA sequences in this sample. This chain uses TRBV10-3 with TRBJ1-2; 10 bases match TRBD1. The CDR3 is 13 amino acids. J was trimmed by 4 bases and V by 9 bases; bases with no gene match: 5. Germline V gene data show CDR1 as ENHRY and CDR2 as SYGVKD. CDR3 residues: CAISGDRGYGYTF. The CDR3 DNA is TGTGCCATATCAGGGGACAGGGGCTATGGCTACACCTTC.

The chain carries TRBV27 and TRBJ2-7; 7 bases agree with TRBD1. The germline CDR1 and CDR2 sequences are MNHEY and SMNVEV (reference sequence). CDR3 length: 17 residues. Trimming took 0 bases from V and 3 from J; bases not matched to a gene: 11. CDR3 amino acids: CASSLSPTGTVNYEQYF. DNA for the CDR3: TGTGCCAGCAGTTTATCGCCCACCGGGACAGTAAACTACGAGCAGTACTTC.

The chain employs TRBV6-5 and TRBJ1-1, with D perhaps TRBD1 (5 bases). From germline, CDR1 is MNHEY and CDR2 SVGAGI. The length of the CDR3 is 13 residues. Trimming removed 2 bases from V and 11 bases from J, with 15 bases in between. The CDR3 sequence is CASSYGGLGGAFF. The CDR3 bases are TGTGCCAGCAGTTACGGTGGGCTGGGGGGGGCTTTCTTT.

The chain uses TRBV5-4 and TRBJ1-2; D remains unclear. The germline gives CDR1 SGHNT, CDR2 YYREEE (reference sequence). The CDR3 has 13 amino acids. V was clipped by 0 bases and J by 2 bases, with 5 bases between them. CDR3 region: CASSLDGNYGYTF. DNA for the CDR3: TGTGCCAGCAGCTTGGACGGGAACTATGGCTACACCTTC.

The rearrangement joins TRBV5-4 to TRBJ2-7; 8 bases agree with TRBD1. Germline V gene lookup returns CDR1 SGHNT and CDR2 YYREEE (reference sequence). CDR3 size: 15 residues. The V gene end was trimmed by 5 bases and the J gene end by 5 bases; junction bases not matched to a gene: 12. Written as DNA, the CDR3 is TGTGCCAGCAGTCAGGATTTGGACAGGGAGCACGAGCAGTACTTC. This codes for CASSQDLDREHEQYF. Variable domain in full (rest from reference TRBV5-4 and TRBJ2-7): ETGVTQSPTHLIKTRGQQVTLRCSSQSGHNTVSWYQQALGQGPQFIFQYYREEENGRGNFPPRFSGLQFPNYSSELNVNALELDDSALYLCASSQDLDREHEQYFGPGTRLTVT.

The rearrangement uses TRBV11-3 and TRBJ2-7; possibly TRBD1 or TRBD2 for D (7 bases each). The CDR3 spans 15 residues. Germline V CDR1 and CDR2: SGHNT, YENEEA. Trimming shortened V by 5 bases and J by 3 bases, and 17 bases separated the two germline ends. CDR3 sequence (DNA): TGTGCCAGCAGCCAGGGGGGGCCGGGGGTCTACGAGCAGTACTTC. Translated: CASSQGGPGVYEQYF.

This clone was recorded a few times. The chain couples TRBV5-1 to TRBJ1-3; 8 bases line up with TRBD1. Trimming removed 4 bases from V and 4 bases from J; junction bases left unmatched: 7. CDR1 and CDR2 (germline): SGHRS, YFSETQ. This CDR3 is built from 15 residues. The CDR3, as DNA: TGCGCCAGCAGCCCGTCCCGGGACAGGGGAAACACCATATATTTT. Translated, it gives CASSPSRDRGNTIYF.

The chain's CDR3 is CASSPDQNSNYGYTF. DNA of the CDR3: TGTGCCAGCTCACCAGATCAGAACTCAAACTATGGCTACACCTTC. The genes are TRBV18 and TRBJ1-2, with D uncertain. The length of the CDR3 is 15 residues. CDR1 is KGHSH and CDR2 is LQKENI in the germline V gene. V gave up 2 bases and J gave up 2 bases, with 12 bases separating them.

The chain joins TRBV5-3 to TRBJ1-1, with TRBD1 as a possible D gene (6 bases). TRBV5-3 is known as an ORF, though its function is uncertain. The ends were cut back, 0 bases at V and 1 base at J, with 10 bases in the middle. The CDR3 is 15 residues long. This CDR3 reads CARSLGGTPNTEAFF. The CDR3 bases are TGTGCCAGAAGCTTGGGAGGGACACCGAACACTGAAGCTTTCTTT.

J is TRBJ2-7 and V is TRBV14; a possible D gene is TRBD1 (6 bases). Trimming pared 5 bases from V and 3 bases from J, leaving 14 bases between. The CDR3 has 14 residues. The germline gives CDR1 SGHDN, CDR2 FVKESK. The CDR3 DNA sequence: TGTGCCAGCAGCTCACAGGGTATCCACTACGAGCAGTACTTC. Residues: CASSSQGIHYEQYF.

The gene calls are TRBV15 and TRBJ1-2; no reliable D call. With 5 bases removed from V and 5 bases from J, the gap between germline ends came to 21 bases. Germline-derived CDR1 and CDR2 are LNHNV and YYDKDF (reference sequence). The CDR3 length is 16 residues. CDR3 bases: TGTGCCACCAGCCGAGGCGGTACGGATGATTCATATGGCTACACCTTC. Its translation is CATSRGGTDDSYGYTF.

The chain joins TRBV5-4 to TRBJ1-1, with 9 bases aligning to TRBD1. Per germline, CDR1 SGHNT and CDR2 YYREEE (reference sequence). The CDR3 extends over 16 amino acids. Losses at the gene ends were 0 bases for V and 3 bases for J; bases not matched to a gene: 6. In DNA, the CDR3 is TGTGCCAGCAGCTTGGACAGGGGGCTTAGGTACACTGAAGCTTTCTTT. This sequence encodes CASSLDRGLRYTEAFF.

This chain joins TRBV6-6 and TRBJ2-3; D is undetermined. Germline V gives CDR1 MNHNY, CDR2 SVGAGI (reference sequence). CDR3 length: 14 amino acids. The V end was cut by 6 bases, the J end by 3 bases, with 13 bases between. The CDR3 reads CASSPHPGTDTQYF. CDR3 coding DNA: TGTGCCAGCAGCCCCCACCCGGGTACAGATACGCAGTATTTT.

This clone was recorded once. The chain has TRBV15 and TRBJ1-1, with D perhaps TRBD1 (6 bases). From germline, CDR1 is LNHNV and CDR2 YYDKDF (reference sequence). Trimming removed 1 base at V and 6 bases at J, with 12 bases between. The CDR3 is 14 residues long. The CDR3 spells CATSRGGARAEAFF. CDR3 DNA sequence: TGTGCCACCAGCAGAGGGGGGGCGAGGGCTGAAGCTTTCTTT.

This chain uses TRBV28 with TRBJ1-4, with D unresolved. CDR1 MDHEN and CDR2 SYDVKM come from the germline V gene. This CDR3 spans 15 amino acids. Trimming cost V 2 bases and J 0 bases, with 7 bases left between them. CDR3 in amino acids: CASSLDATTNEKLFF. The CDR3 DNA follows: TGTGCCAGCAGTTTAGACGCAACAACTAATGAAAAACTGTTTTTT.

The chain employs TRBV7-9 and TRBJ1-1, with 7 nucleotides matching TRBD1. This CDR3 has 16 amino acids. Germline V CDR1 and CDR2: SEHNR, FQNEAQ (reference sequence). The V and J ends lost 5 bases and 10 bases, in that order; junction bases with no gene match: 19. The CDR3 sequence: CASSPRTGGPIVGAFF. The CDR3 DNA follows: TGTGCCAGCAGCCCAAGGACAGGAGGTCCTATTGTGGGAGCTTTCTTT.

This clone was recorded only once. The chain uses TRBV20-1 and TRBJ1-5; D not resolved. CDR3 length: 11 residues. The ends were cut back, 3 bases at V and 7 bases at J, with 7 bases in the middle. Germline V gives CDR1 DFQATT, CDR2 SNEGSKA (reference sequence). CDR3 residues: CSASGGQPQHF. In DNA form, the CDR3 reads TGCAGTGCTAGTGGTGGGCAGCCCCAGCATTTT.

The chain carries TRBV7-9 and TRBJ1-3, with TRBD1 identical over 8 bases. Trimming took 0 bases from V and 9 from J; bases not matched to a gene: 4. The CDR3 length is 14 residues. Germline assignment: CDR1 SEHNR and CDR2 FQNEAQ (reference sequence). CDR3 region: CASSLADRDPTIYF. The CDR3 DNA sequence: TGTGCCAGCAGCTTAGCGGACAGGGACCCCACCATATATTTT.

This chain joins TRBV5-4 and TRBJ1-2; TRBD1 aligns across 8 bases. The CDR3 is 16 amino acids. Per germline, CDR1 SGHNT and CDR2 YYREEE (reference sequence). The junction had 9 bases not matched to a gene; V was cut back by 4 bases and J by 1 base. CDR3 nucleotide sequence: TGTGCCAGCAGCCCTGGACAGGGCGGTAGTAACTATGGCTACACCTTC. Residues: CASSPGQGGSNYGYTF. The full variable domain, its missing parts supplied by reference TRBV5-4 and TRBJ1-2, is ETGVTQSPTHLIKTRGQQVTLRCSSQSGHNTVSWYQQALGQGPQFIFQYYREEENGRGNFPPRFSGLQFPNYSSELNVNALELDDSALYLCASSPGQGGSNYGYTFGSGTRLTVV.

The chain is built from TRBV27 and TRBJ2-1, with 9 bases fitting TRBD2. The length of the CDR3 is 15 residues. The germline CDR1 and CDR2 sequences are MNHEY and SMNVEV (reference sequence). Germline trimming cut 7 bases from V and 6 bases from J; bases unmatched to any gene: 10. CDR3 in DNA: TGTGCCAGCACTCCCTGGGCGGGGGGGTTCAATGAGCAGTTCTTC. It yields the protein CASTPWAGGFNEQFF.

The chain carries TRBV20-1 and TRBJ2-1, with TRBD1 matching over 7 bases. There are 10 residues in the CDR3. CDR1 is DFQATT and CDR2 is SNEGSKA in the germline V gene (reference sequence). The J segment lost 12 bases and the V segment lost 5 bases, leaving 4 bases of the junction unmatched. The CDR3 bases are TGCAGTGCTGGCCGGGACAGGCAGTTCTTC. It codes for CSAGRDRQFF.

The chain recombines TRBV6-6 with TRBJ1-5, with unresolved D. CDR3 size: 12 residues. V gave up 9 bases and J gave up 7 bases, with 13 bases separating them. CDR1 and CDR2 from the germline V gene are MNHNY and SVGAGI (reference sequence). The CDR3 nucleotides are TGTGCCAGTTCCGTCTTTGTACAGCCCCAGCATTTT. Its protein is CASSVFVQPQHF.

This rearrangement joins TRBV5-6 to TRBJ1-2, with TRBD1 identical over 7 bases. This CDR3 region has 13 residues. Germline V gene data show CDR1 as SGHDT and CDR2 as YYEEEE. V trimming: 4 bases; J trimming: 4 bases; junction bases outside the gene matches: 4. CDR3 DNA sequence: TGTGCCAGCAGCACGACAGGGCTCTATGGCTACACCTTC. It yields the protein CASSTTGLYGYTF. The full variable domain, completed using reference TRBV5-6 and TRBJ1-2, is DAGVTQSPTHLIKTRGQQVTLRCSPKSGHDTVSWYQQALGQGPQFIFQYYEEEERQRGNFPDRFSGHQFPNYSSELNVNALLLGDSALYLCASSTTGLYGYTFGSGTRLTVV.